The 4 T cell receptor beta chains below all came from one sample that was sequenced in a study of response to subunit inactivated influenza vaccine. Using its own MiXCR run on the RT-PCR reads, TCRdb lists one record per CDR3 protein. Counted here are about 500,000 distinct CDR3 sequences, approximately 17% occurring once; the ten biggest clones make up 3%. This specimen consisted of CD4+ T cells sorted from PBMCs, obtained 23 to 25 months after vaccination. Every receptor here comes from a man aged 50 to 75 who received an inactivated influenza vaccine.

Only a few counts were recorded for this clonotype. CDR3 nucleotides: TGTGCCAGCAGCTTATCCCGGGACGTGCAGTTCTTC. Its protein product is CASSLSRDVQFF. The chain recombines TRBV7-2 with TRBJ2-1; D possibly matches TRBD1 or TRBD2 (5 bases each). The CDR3 has 12 amino acids. The V gene lost 2 bases and the J gene lost 12 bases, with 11 bases spanning the gap. Germline CDR1 SGHTA, CDR2 FQGNSA.

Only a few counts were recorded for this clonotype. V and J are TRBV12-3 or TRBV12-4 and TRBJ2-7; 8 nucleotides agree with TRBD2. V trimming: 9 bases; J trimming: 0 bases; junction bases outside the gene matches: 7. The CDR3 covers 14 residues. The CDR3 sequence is CASRPSGGSYEQYF. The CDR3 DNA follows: TGTGCCAGTAGACCGAGCGGGGGCTCCTACGAGCAGTACTTC.

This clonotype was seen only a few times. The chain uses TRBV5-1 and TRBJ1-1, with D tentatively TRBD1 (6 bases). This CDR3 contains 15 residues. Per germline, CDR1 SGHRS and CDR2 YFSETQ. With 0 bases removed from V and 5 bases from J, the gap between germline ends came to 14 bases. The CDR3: CASSLGGTSATEAFF. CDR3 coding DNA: TGCGCCAGCAGCTTGGGCGGGACAAGTGCGACTGAAGCTTTCTTT.

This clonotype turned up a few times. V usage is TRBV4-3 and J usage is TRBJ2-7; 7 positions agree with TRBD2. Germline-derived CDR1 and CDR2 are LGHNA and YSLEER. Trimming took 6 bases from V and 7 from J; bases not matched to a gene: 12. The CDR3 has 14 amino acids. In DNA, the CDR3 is TGCGCCAGCAGTCGTGCAAGCGGGGACCGGGAGCAGTACTTC. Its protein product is CASSRASGDREQYF.